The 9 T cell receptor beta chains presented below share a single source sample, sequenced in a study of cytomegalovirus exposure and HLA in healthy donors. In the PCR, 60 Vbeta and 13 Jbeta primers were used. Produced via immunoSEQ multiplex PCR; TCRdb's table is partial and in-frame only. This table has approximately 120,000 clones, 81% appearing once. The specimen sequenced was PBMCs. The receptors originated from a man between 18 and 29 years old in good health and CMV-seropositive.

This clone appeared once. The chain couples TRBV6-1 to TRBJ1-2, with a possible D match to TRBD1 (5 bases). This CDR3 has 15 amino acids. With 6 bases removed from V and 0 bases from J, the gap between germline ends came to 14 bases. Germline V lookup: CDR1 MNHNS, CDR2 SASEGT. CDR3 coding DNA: TGTGCCAGCAGCCGGGGGATAGGGGCTAACTATGGCTACACCTTC. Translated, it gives CASSRGIGANYGYTF.

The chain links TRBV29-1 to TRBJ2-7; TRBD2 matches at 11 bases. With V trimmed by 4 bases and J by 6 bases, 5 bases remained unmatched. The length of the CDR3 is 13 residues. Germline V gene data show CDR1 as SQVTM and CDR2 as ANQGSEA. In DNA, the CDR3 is TGCAGCGTTGGGTTGGGACTAGCGGTCGAGCAGTACTTC. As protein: CSVGLGLAVEQYF.

Written as DNA, the CDR3 is TGTGCCAGCAGCTTAGGGGGACAGGAAAGCGGCTACACCTTC. This encodes CASSLGGQESGYTF. The chain uses TRBV11-1 and TRBJ1-2; 8 nucleotides line up with TRBD1. This CDR3 is built from 14 residues. V lost 1 base and J lost 8; bases outside the gene matches: 6. Per germline, CDR1 SGHAT and CDR2 FQDESV (reference sequence).

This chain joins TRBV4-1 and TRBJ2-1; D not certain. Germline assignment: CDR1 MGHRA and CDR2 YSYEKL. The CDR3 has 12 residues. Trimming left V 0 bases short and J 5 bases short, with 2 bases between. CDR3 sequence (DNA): TGCGCCAGCAGCCAAGATAACAATGAGCAGTTCTTC. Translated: CASSQDNNEQFF.

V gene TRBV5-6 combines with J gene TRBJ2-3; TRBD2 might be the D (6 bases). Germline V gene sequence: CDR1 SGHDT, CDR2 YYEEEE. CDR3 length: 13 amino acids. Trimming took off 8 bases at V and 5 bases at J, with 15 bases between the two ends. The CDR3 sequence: CASGLIRVDTQYF. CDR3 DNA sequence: TGTGCCAGTGGACTAATCAGGGTAGATACGCAGTATTTT. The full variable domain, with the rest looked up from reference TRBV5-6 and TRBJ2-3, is DAGVTQSPTHLIKTRGQQVTLRCSPKSGHDTVSWYQQALGQGPQFIFQYYEEEERQRGNFPDRFSGHQFPNYSSELNVNALLLGDSALYLCASGLIRVDTQYFGPGTRLTVL.

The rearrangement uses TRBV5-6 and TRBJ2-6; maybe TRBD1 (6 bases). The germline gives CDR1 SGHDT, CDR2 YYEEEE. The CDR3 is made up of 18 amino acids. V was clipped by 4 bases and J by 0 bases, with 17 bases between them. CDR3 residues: CASSERTATLSGANVLTF. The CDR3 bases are TGTGCCAGCAGCGAACGGACAGCCACCCTCTCTGGGGCCAACGTCCTGACTTTC.

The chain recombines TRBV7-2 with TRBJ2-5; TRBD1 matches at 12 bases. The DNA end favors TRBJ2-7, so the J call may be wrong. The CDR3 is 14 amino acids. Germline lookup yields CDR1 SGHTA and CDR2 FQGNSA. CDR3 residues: CASRGQGATYEQYF. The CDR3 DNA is TGTGCCAGCAGGGGACAGGGGGCGACCTACGAGCAGTACTTC.

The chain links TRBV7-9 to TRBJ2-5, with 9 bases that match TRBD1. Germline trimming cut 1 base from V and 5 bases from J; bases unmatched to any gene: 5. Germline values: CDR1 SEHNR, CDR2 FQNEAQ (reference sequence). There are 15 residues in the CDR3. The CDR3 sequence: CASSLGDRDGETQYF. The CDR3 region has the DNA TGTGCCAGCAGCTTAGGGGACAGGGATGGGGAGACCCAGTACTTC.

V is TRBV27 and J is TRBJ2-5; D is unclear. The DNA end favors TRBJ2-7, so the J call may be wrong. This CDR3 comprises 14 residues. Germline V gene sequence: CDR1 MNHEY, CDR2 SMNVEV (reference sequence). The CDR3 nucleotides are TGTGCCAGCAGTTTATCAGTAAGAGCCTACGAGCAGTACTTC. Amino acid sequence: CASSLSVRAYEQYF.